This T cell receptor beta chain was identified during a study of blood T cell repertoires in COVID-19. Looking at the study overall: In each case, the material was cDNA or gDNA derived from T cells, B-cell-depleted T cells, or PBMCs.

Individuals drawn from 20 to 30 US areas were roughly 18 to 89 years old. Participant-given clinical history determined each cohort assignment. Profiling relied on immunoSEQ multiplex PCR, and the TCRdb table lists in-frame clones only, not all of them. Here the sample spans around 220,000 clones, approximately 80% being singletons. CDR3 length equals 16 residues. CDR1 is SGHVS and CDR2 is FNYEAQ in the germline V gene. V trimming: 0 bases; J trimming: 8 bases; junction bases outside the gene matches: 5. Sequenced material: PBMCs or T cells enriched from blood (not recorded which). This chain uses TRBV7-6 with TRBJ1-4; TRBD1 matches 11 bases. The sequence was collected from a woman aged 40-49 years with acute COVID-19. CDR3 region: CASSLAAGTGGEKLFF. As DNA, the CDR3 is TGTGCCAGCAGCTTAGCGGCCGGGACAGGGGGAGAAAAACTGTTTTTT. Full variable domain (rest looked up from reference TRBV7-6 and TRBJ1-4): GAGVSQSPRYKVTKRGQDVALRCDPISGHVSLYWYRQALGQGPEFLTYFNYEAQQDKSGLPNDRFSAERPEGSISTLTIQRTEQRDSAMYRCASSLAAGTGGEKLFFGSGTQLSVL.